This T cell receptor beta chain was found in a study of blood T cell repertoires in COVID-19. Study context: The United States, Italy and Spain supplied acute and convalescent COVID-19 samples. In each case, the material was cDNA or gDNA derived from T cells, B-cell-depleted T cells, or PBMCs.

This CDR3 contains 17 residues. Germline V gene data show CDR1 as MNHEY and CDR2 as SMNVEV (reference sequence). With 0 bases clipped from V and 13 bases from J, the junction kept 19 bases outside the gene matches. This clone was seen a single time. Original analysis: Reference gene primer amplification in the assay estimated nucleated cell counts. TCRdb keeps only in-frame clones here, not all; method: immunoSEQ multiplex PCR. D and trimming come from the DNA, and the V and J calls and clone size come from that table. The top ten hold 7.5% to 9% of the sample, which has under 250,000 clones, 80% to 90% seen once.

The sample taken for sequencing was peripheral blood. This clonotype was obtained from a woman in her forties or fifties with acute or convalescent COVID-19. This chain links TRBV27 with TRBJ1-2; 8 bases align to TRBD1. CDR3 protein: CASSLSPSGGAEKKCTF. The DNA of the CDR3 is TGTGCCAGCAGTTTATCCCCATCAGGGGGCGCTGAGAAGAAGTGCACCTTC.